This T cell receptor (beta chain) is from a study of T-cell reconstitution after alpha-beta-depleted transplantation in children. A few counts support this clonotype. Its specificity is not known. Study-level points and caveats: One year post-transplant, T-cell counts and diversity were largely derived from T cells produced anew. Several hundred expanded graft clones reportedly were the source of alpha-beta T cells about two months after transplant.

Unique molecular identifiers were used in preparing the TCRbeta library. TCRdb called the PCR reads again in MiXCR, with one record for every CDR3 protein. In the table there are more than 500,000 distinct CDR3 sequences, over 9.5% of which are singletons. There are 18 residues in the CDR3. CDR1 and CDR2 from the germline V gene are SNHLY and FYNNEI. The junction had 9 bases not matched to a gene; V was cut back by 0 bases and J by 4 bases. The sequences come from PBMCs, mostly from graft donor cells, collected 180 days after TCRalphabeta/CD19-depleted stem cell transplant. The source is a female patient between 2 and 15 years old who had a stem cell transplant for aplastic anemia, so the T cells may come from the graft donor. The gene calls are TRBV2 and TRBJ1-2; 12 bases are a match to TRBD1. CDR3 nucleotide sequence: TGTGCCAGCAGTGAAGCGCGGGACAGGGGGCGAATTTTCTATGGCTACACCTTC. Its protein is CASSEARDRGRIFYGYTF.